Shown below are 29 T cell receptor beta chains from a single sample sequenced in a study of technical replicates of blood from several donors. The table came from immunoSEQ multiplex PCR; TCRdb's copy has only in-frame clones and leaves some out. The table lists some 62,000 clones, 70% to 90% of them singletons. Sample: PBMCs. Receptors were obtained from a human donor in good health. Some clones in this sample may be carry-over from other donors' samples.

The J gene is TRBJ2-7, the V gene TRBV2, with a tentative D call TRBD1 (6 bases). The germline V and J ends were trimmed by 9 bases and 1 base, with 13 bases remaining between them. Germline V lookup: CDR1 SNHLY, CDR2 FYNNEI. CDR3 length: 13 residues. CDR3 residues: CARRQASSYEQYF. The DNA for the CDR3 is TGTGCCAGAAGACAGGCGTCATCCTACGAGCAGTACTTC.

V and J are TRBV7-6 and TRBJ2-6; 10 bases align to TRBD1. Germline V gene lookup returns CDR1 SGHVS and CDR2 FNYEAQ. There are 19 residues in the CDR3. With 0 bases clipped from V and 1 base from J, the junction kept 6 bases outside the gene matches. The CDR3 here is CASSLAPGQGLSGANVLTF. CDR3 nucleotide sequence: TGTGCCAGCAGCTTAGCCCCGGGACAGGGGTTGTCTGGGGCCAACGTCCTGACTTTC.

This clone has just one count. CDR3 nucleotide sequence: TGTGCCAGCTCACCAGTAGTACAGCCGAACACTGAAGCTTTCTTT. Encoded protein: CASSPVVQPNTEAFF. The chain carries TRBV18 and TRBJ1-1; D gene ambiguous. Trimming removed 2 bases at V and 1 base at J, with 11 bases between. The CDR3 spans 15 residues. Germline V gives CDR1 KGHSH, CDR2 LQKENI.

This sequence joins TRBV4-3 and TRBJ2-3; weak D call: TRBD1 (5 bases). With 3 bases removed from V and 5 bases from J, the gap between germline ends came to 15 bases. Looked up from germline, CDR1 is LGHNA and CDR2 is YSLEER. CDR3 size: 15 residues. Here the CDR3 reads CASSQTAVDEDTQYF. CDR3 bases: TGCGCCAGCAGCCAGACAGCCGTGGATGAAGATACGCAGTATTTT.

The chain links TRBV6-1 to TRBJ1-3; a possible D gene is TRBD1 (6 bases). Trimming pared 4 bases from V and 6 bases from J, leaving 13 bases between. The CDR3 sequence is 14 residues long. Germline CDR1 reads MNHNS; CDR2 reads SASEGT. CDR3 protein: CASSGGGAINTIYF. The CDR3 nucleotides read TGTGCCAGCAGTGGTGGGGGCGCGATAAACACCATATATTTT.

The chain is built from TRBV16 and TRBJ1-1, with D uncertain. V gave up 4 bases and J gave up 5 bases, with 11 bases separating them. CDR3 length: 13 amino acids. CDR1 is KGHSY, CDR2 FQNENV, per germline. The CDR3 DNA follows: TGTGCCAGCAGCCCCGGAACGGGGACTGAAGCTTTCTTT. Translating gives CASSPGTGTEAFF.

The chain links TRBV13 to TRBJ2-7, with a tentative D call TRBD1 (5 bases). The length of the CDR3 is 13 residues. V lost 3 bases to trimming and J lost 4 bases, with 10 bases between them. CDR1 is PRHDT, CDR2 FYEKMQ, per germline (reference sequence). The CDR3 nucleotides read TGTGCCAGCAGCTTCCAGGGTCTATACGAGCAGTACTTC. This codes for CASSFQGLYEQYF.

This chain connects TRBV29-1 to TRBJ1-1, with TRBD1 as a possible D gene (5 bases). The CDR3 contains 15 residues. Per the germline V gene, CDR1 is SQVTM and CDR2 is ANQGSEA. V lost 5 bases and J lost 4, with 20 bases in between. This CDR3 is CSVQMGGIWGTEAFF. The CDR3 region has the DNA TGCAGCGTTCAAATGGGGGGGATTTGGGGCACTGAAGCTTTCTTT.

V is TRBV29-1 and J is TRBJ1-2, with 9 bases aligning to TRBD1. Germline lookup yields CDR1 SQVTM and CDR2 ANQGSEA. The ends lost 6 bases at V and 5 bases at J; junction bases unmatched: 10. The CDR3 covers 14 residues. The CDR3 protein is CSVTGTGTSYGYTF. CDR3 coding DNA: TGCAGCGTCACCGGGACAGGGACTTCATATGGCTACACCTTC.

The chain has TRBV19 and TRBJ2-7, with 10 nucleotides matching TRBD1. Trimming removed 7 bases from V and 4 bases from J; junction bases left unmatched: 7. Germline CDR1 is LNHDA and CDR2 is SQIVND (reference sequence). The CDR3 spans 14 residues. This CDR3 reads CASNQPGQGYEQYF. The CDR3 DNA follows: TGTGCCAGTAACCAGCCGGGACAGGGGTACGAGCAGTACTTC.

The chain uses TRBV6-5 and TRBJ2-7; no clear D. Germline V CDR1 and CDR2: MNHEY, SVGAGI. The length of the CDR3 is 15 residues. V was trimmed by 0 bases and J by 0 bases, leaving 9 bases between them. The CDR3 loop reads CASSYSAESSYEQYF. Written as DNA, the CDR3 is TGTGCCAGCAGTTACTCTGCGGAGAGCTCCTACGAGCAGTACTTC.

The rearrangement links TRBV4-3 to TRBJ2-2; TRBD2 is a possible D gene (6 bases). V was clipped by 4 bases and J by 6 bases, with 21 bases between them. This CDR3 comprises 17 residues. Germline lookup yields CDR1 LGHNA and CDR2 YSLEER. The CDR3, as DNA: TGCGCCAGCAGCCTCGCTAGGGACTCACAGAGCCCCGGGGAGCTGTTTTTT. This translates into CASSLARDSQSPGELFF.

This clone appeared once. The rearrangement links TRBV7-3 to TRBJ1-1, with 9 bases identical to TRBD1. From germline, CDR1 is SGHTA and CDR2 FQGTGA. V dropped 1 base and J dropped 5; count of bases not matched to a gene: 8. This CDR3 is built from 16 residues. In nucleotides, the CDR3 is TGTGCCAGCAGCTTAATGGGACAGGGAGGCTCAACTGAAGCTTTCTTT. Its translation: CASSLMGQGGSTEAFF.

The V gene is TRBV14, the J gene TRBJ2-1; TRBD1 is a possible D gene (6 bases). V lost 0 bases and J 4 bases, leaving 13 bases between the germline ends. The CDR3 is made up of 16 amino acids. Germline V lookup: CDR1 SGHDN, CDR2 FVKESK. CDR3 bases: TGTGCCAGCAGCCAAGAAGGGGACACAACATACAATGAGCAGTTCTTC. Translation: CASSQEGDTTYNEQFF.

The chain couples TRBV11-2 to TRBJ2-7; the D gene is possibly TRBD1 (7 bases). The CDR3 length is 15 residues. The germline V and J ends were trimmed by 2 bases and 2 bases, with 13 bases remaining between them. The V gene's germline CDR1 is SGHAT and CDR2 FQNNGV. This CDR3 is CASSLQGGFTYEQYF. CDR3 bases: TGTGCCAGCAGCTTACAGGGGGGATTCACCTACGAGCAGTACTTC.

This clone was detected only once. The V call is TRBV4-3, the J call TRBJ2-5; TRBD2 might be the D (5 bases). From germline, CDR1 is LGHNA and CDR2 YSLEER. The CDR3 covers 15 residues. V was cut by 1 base and J by 3 bases, with 12 bases left in between. This CDR3 is CASSQGTGNKETQYF. CDR3 bases: TGCGCCAGCAGCCAAGGAACGGGGAACAAAGAGACCCAGTACTTC.

The chain is built from TRBV29-1 and TRBJ2-1; the D is unclear. Per the germline V gene, CDR1 is SQVTM and CDR2 is ANQGSEA. This CDR3 has 14 amino acids. V was shortened by 1 base and J by 4 bases, with 11 bases between the two germline ends. Here the CDR3 DNA reads TGCAGCGTTGAAGGAACAGTTCAGTACAATGAGCAGTTCTTC. The encoded protein is CSVEGTVQYNEQFF.

The chain carries TRBV2 and TRBJ2-3; weak D call: TRBD2 (5 bases). V was shortened by 6 bases and J by 5 bases, with 18 bases between the two germline ends. The germline CDR1 and CDR2 sequences are SNHLY and FYNNEI. This CDR3 has 15 residues. The CDR3 bases are TGTGCCAGCAGCGTCAGCGGATCCCCACGAGATACGCAGTATTTT. Translation gives CASSVSGSPRDTQYF.

This chain uses TRBV27 with TRBJ2-7; perhaps TRBD2 as D (5 bases). Germline CDR1 and CDR2: MNHEY and SMNVEV (reference sequence). Trimming removed 2 bases at V and 0 bases at J, with 11 bases between. This CDR3 is 15 amino acids long. The CDR3 nucleotides are TGTGCCAGCAGTTTAAAGGAGGAAGGCTCCTACGAGCAGTACTTC. Its protein is CASSLKEEGSYEQYF.

This sequence joins TRBV7-8 and TRBJ2-1; maybe TRBD1 (6 bases). V lost 1 base to trimming and J lost 8 bases, with 12 bases between them. The CDR3 has 14 residues. Germline V gives CDR1 SGHVS, CDR2 FQNEAQ. The CDR3 loop reads CASSLVSGQYEQFF. CDR3 nucleotides: TGTGCCAGCAGCTTAGTTTCGGGACAATATGAGCAGTTCTTC.

V and J are TRBV5-4 and TRBJ2-5, with TRBD2 identical over 7 bases. Per the germline V gene, CDR1 is SGHNT and CDR2 is YYREEE (reference sequence). CDR3 size: 16 residues. V trimming: 2 bases; J trimming: 9 bases; junction bases outside the gene matches: 16. Here the CDR3 reads CASSFPQAGVERAQYF. The CDR3 DNA reads as TGTGCCAGCAGCTTCCCACAGGCGGGGGTGGAAAGGGCCCAGTACTTC.

J is TRBJ2-1 and V is TRBV11-3; 9 positions match TRBD2. V dropped 5 bases and J dropped 10; count of bases not matched to a gene: 15. CDR1 and CDR2 (germline): SGHNT, YENEEA. CDR3 length: 16 residues. CDR3 coding DNA: TGTGCCAGCAGCCAACGGGACAGTGGTAGCGGGAGAGAGCAGTTCTTC. Amino acid sequence: CASSQRDSGSGREQFF.

This chain links TRBV7-9 with TRBJ2-1; a weak D match, TRBD2 (5 bases). CDR1 and CDR2 (germline): SEHNR, FQNEAQ (reference sequence). The V end lost 11 bases, the J end lost 7 bases, and 12 bases lay between the germline ends. The CDR3 is made up of 11 amino acids. CDR3 DNA sequence: TGTGCCCACGACGGGGTGAATGAGCAGTTCTTC. Translation: CAHDGVNEQFF.

V is TRBV6-5 and J is TRBJ1-2; tentative D call: TRBD1 (5 bases). CDR1 and CDR2 (germline): MNHEY, SVGAGI. The CDR3 is made up of 15 amino acids. V was shortened by 0 bases and J by 8 bases, with 16 bases between the two germline ends. CDR3 coding DNA: TGTGCCAGCAGTTACTCTTCCCGGGGGAAGGGGGGCTACACCTTC. Its translation is CASSYSSRGKGGYTF.

As regards this clone: The sample contains more than one DNA sequence encoding this CDR3. V is TRBV6-1 and J is TRBJ2-3, with 12 bases aligning to TRBD2. V dropped 6 bases and J dropped 3; count of bases not matched to a gene: 4. CDR1 and CDR2 from the germline V gene are MNHNS and SASEGT. The CDR3 is made up of 15 amino acids. CDR3: CASRAGTSGTDTQYF. Here the CDR3 DNA reads TGTGCCAGCAGGGCCGGGACTAGCGGGACAGATACGCAGTATTTT.

The gene calls are TRBV5-4 and TRBJ2-1, with 8 bases that match TRBD1. This CDR3 comprises 16 residues. V trimming: 4 bases; J trimming: 7 bases; junction bases outside the gene matches: 13. Looked up from germline, CDR1 is SGHNT and CDR2 is YYREEE (reference sequence). In nucleotides, the CDR3 is TGTGCCAGCAGCCCCCCGAACGACAGGGGAACTAATGAGCAGTTCTTC. Translating gives CASSPPNDRGTNEQFF.

The V and J genes are TRBV5-1 and TRBJ1-1; D possibly corresponds to TRBD1 (5 bases). The CDR3 loop spans 15 amino acids. V lost 4 bases, J lost 3 bases, and 16 bases lay in between. Germline V gene lookup returns CDR1 SGHRS and CDR2 YFSETQ. The CDR3 coding sequence is TGCGCCAGCAGCAACCAGGGAGGGAGCTACACTGAAGCTTTCTTT. It codes for CASSNQGGSYTEAFF.

The chain joins TRBV7-9 to TRBJ2-7; 9 nucleotides agree with TRBD1. V trimming: 5 bases; J trimming: 3 bases; junction bases outside the gene matches: 2. The CDR3 spans 13 residues. Germline CDR1 and CDR2: SEHNR and FQNEAQ (reference sequence). The CDR3 nucleotides are TGTGCCAGCAGCCCGACAGGGGGCTACGAGCAGTACTTC. It codes for CASSPTGGYEQYF.

The chain joins TRBV5-1 to TRBJ2-6, with 12 bases that match TRBD2. The CDR3 contains 20 residues. Per the germline V gene, CDR1 is SGHRS and CDR2 is YFSETQ. The J segment lost 1 base and the V segment lost 1 base, leaving 9 bases of the junction unmatched. The CDR3 loop is CASSLWLTSGSLSGANVLTF. Written as DNA, the CDR3 is TGCGCCAGCAGCTTGTGGTTGACTAGCGGGAGTTTGTCTGGGGCCAACGTCCTGACTTTC.